One and the same sample provided the 26 T cell receptor beta chains below, sequenced in a study of OX40 agonist ivuxolimab in advanced cancers. The method was immunoSEQ multiplex PCR; TCRdb's version includes in-frame clones alone and lacks a portion of them. The table shows tens of thousands of clones, with around 83% occurring only once. Sample: CD4+ or CD8+ T cells sorted from blood, taken in a trial of the OX40 agonist ivuxolimab. Receptors originate from an adult with an advanced solid tumor such as melanoma, head and neck, liver or kidney cancer.

This clone was counted at least ten times. The chain carries TRBV6-1 and TRBJ1-5; perhaps TRBD1 as D (6 bases). The CDR3 sequence is 14 residues long. CDR1 and CDR2 from the germline V gene are MNHNS and SASEGT. V lost 7 bases and J 0 bases, leaving 10 bases between the germline ends. This CDR3 reads CASIVGHSNQPQHF. The CDR3 DNA is TGTGCCAGCATCGTGGGACATAGCAATCAGCCCCAGCATTTT.

CDR3 sequence (DNA): TGTGCCAGCAGTCTTTGGACAGGCAGCTCTGGGGCCAACGTCCTGACTTTC. Its translation is CASSLWTGSSGANVLTF. The chain joins TRBV7-9 to TRBJ2-6; 7 bases are shared with TRBD1. The CDR3 covers 17 residues. The germline V gene encodes CDR1 SEHNR and CDR2 FQNEAQ (reference sequence). V lost 6 bases to trimming and J lost 0 bases; unmatched junction nucleotides: 8. Full variable domain (outside the CDR3, taken from reference TRBV7-9 and TRBJ2-6): DTGVSQNPRHKITKRGQNVTFRCDPISEHNRLYWYRQTLGQGPEFLTYFQNEAQLEKSRLLSDRFSAERPKGSFSTLEIQRTEQGDSAMYLCASSLWTGSSGANVLTFGAGSRLTVL.

The chain couples TRBV25-1 to TRBJ2-1; 11 nucleotides agree with TRBD1. Germline V CDR1 and CDR2: MGHDK, SYGVNS. The CDR3 totals 15 residues. V lost 3 bases, J lost 5 bases, and 3 bases stayed unmatched. The CDR3 DNA follows: TGTGCCAGCAGTGATCCGGGACAGGGGGACAATGAGCAGTTCTTC. This translates into CASSDPGQGDNEQFF. Combining the CDR3 with reference TRBV25-1 and TRBJ2-1 gives the whole variable domain EADIYQTPRYLVIGTGKKITLECSQTMGHDKMYWYQQDPGMELHLIHYSYGVNSTEKGDLSSESTVSRIRTEHFPLTLESARPSHTSQYLCASSDPGQGDNEQFFGPGTRLTVL.

V is TRBV9 and J is TRBJ2-4; no firm D call. The germline V gene has CDR1 SGDLS and CDR2 YYNGEE. The CDR3 consists of 15 residues. Between the trimmed V and J ends, which lost 0 bases and 5 bases, there was a span of 12 bases. CDR3 DNA sequence: TGTGCCAGCAGCGTAGGTAGCAGCCACCAAAACATTCAGTACTTC. This encodes CASSVGSSHQNIQYF.

The V and J genes are TRBV15 and TRBJ1-3; weak D call: TRBD1 (6 bases). This CDR3 comprises 15 residues. Trimming pared 3 bases from V and 0 bases from J, leaving 9 bases between. Per germline, CDR1 LNHNV and CDR2 YYDKDF (reference sequence). The CDR3 loop is CATSRDSNSGNTIYF. The CDR3 coding sequence is TGTGCCACCAGCAGGGACAGCAACTCTGGAAACACCATATATTTT.

As to this clone: This CDR3 is also generated by other DNA sequences in the sample. The chain employs TRBV7-6 and TRBJ1-4; no firm D call. Trimming took off 2 bases at V and 6 bases at J, with 7 bases between the two ends. This CDR3 contains 13 residues. CDR1 is SGHVS, CDR2 FNYEAQ, per germline. The CDR3 sequence is CASSLTGDEKLFF. DNA for the CDR3: TGTGCCAGCAGCTTAACCGGTGATGAAAAACTGTTTTTT. Combining the CDR3 with reference TRBV7-6 and TRBJ1-4 gives the whole variable domain GAGVSQSPRYKVTKRGQDVALRCDPISGHVSLYWYRQALGQGPEFLTYFNYEAQQDKSGLPNDRFSAERPEGSISTLTIQRTEQRDSAMYRCASSLTGDEKLFFGSGTQLSVL.

This clone was counted once. The V and J genes are TRBV4-1 and TRBJ1-4; D perhaps matches TRBD1 (5 bases). This CDR3 comprises 15 residues. V was clipped by 3 bases and J by 0 bases, with 8 bases between them. The germline gives CDR1 MGHRA, CDR2 YSYEKL. The CDR3 sequence is CASSHLTATNEKLFF. DNA for the CDR3: TGCGCCAGCAGCCACTTGACAGCAACTAATGAAAAACTGTTTTTT.

The genes are TRBV19 and TRBJ2-3; TRBD2 is a possible D gene (6 bases). The CDR3 consists of 19 residues. CDR1 is LNHDA, CDR2 SQIVND, per germline (reference sequence). V was cut by 6 bases and J by 4 bases, with 29 bases left in between. The DNA of the CDR3 is TGTGCCAGTAGGACCCACCCCTATGTTCGCGGGGACGTCCCAGATACGCAGTATTTT. Amino acid sequence: CASRTHPYVRGDVPDTQYF. Full variable domain (rest looked up from reference TRBV19 and TRBJ2-3): DGGITQSPKYLFRKEGQNVTLSCEQNLNHDAMYWYRQDPGQGLRLIYYSQIVNDFQKGDIAEGYSVSREKKESFPLTVTSAQKNPTAFYLCASRTHPYVRGDVPDTQYFGPGTRLTVL.

This clone was seen a few times. The chain links TRBV2 to TRBJ1-3; a possible D gene is TRBD1 (6 bases). V was clipped by 6 bases and J by 3 bases, with 12 bases between them. Germline-derived CDR1 and CDR2 are SNHLY and FYNNEI. This CDR3 has 14 amino acids. The CDR3 reads CASSPGRGGNTIYF. In DNA form, the CDR3 reads TGTGCCAGCAGCCCCGGCAGGGGTGGAAACACCATATATTTT.

In DNA form, the CDR3 reads TGCGCCAGCAGCCAAGAACTAGCGGGGGGGGGCAGCACAGATACGCAGTATTTT. Amino acids: CASSQELAGGGSTDTQYF. This chain connects TRBV4-3 to TRBJ2-3, with 13 nucleotides matching TRBD2. Trimming at V came to 0 bases and at J to 0 bases, leaving 3 bases not matched to a gene. Germline CDR1 reads LGHNA; CDR2 reads YSLEER. The CDR3 extends over 18 amino acids.

The chain has TRBV7-9 and TRBJ2-1, with D uncertain. This CDR3 has 13 amino acids. CDR1 and CDR2 (germline): SEHNR, FQNEAQ (reference sequence). The germline V and J ends were trimmed by 4 bases and 12 bases, with 16 bases remaining between them. DNA for the CDR3: TGTGCCAGCAGCTCCAGACACGGATATGGGCAGTTCTTC. It is translated as CASSSRHGYGQFF.

The rearrangement uses TRBV19 and TRBJ1-2; D is uncertain. Germline V gene sequence: CDR1 LNHDA, CDR2 SQIVND (reference sequence). Trimming stripped 7 bases from V and 1 base from J, with 10 bases between. CDR3 size: 13 residues. The DNA of the CDR3 is TGTGCCAGTAAAGAGGGTTTTAACTATGGCTACACCTTC. This codes for CASKEGFNYGYTF.

The J gene is TRBJ1-1, the V gene TRBV7-9, with D tentatively TRBD1 (5 bases). V lost 0 bases and J lost 1, with 9 bases in between. The CDR3 contains 15 residues. From germline, CDR1 is SEHNR and CDR2 FQNEAQ (reference sequence). The CDR3 bases are TGTGCCAGCAGCTTAGCTAGGCAGGGGAACACTGAAGCTTTCTTT. It translates to CASSLARQGNTEAFF.

On this clone itself: Other nucleotide sequences in the sample specify the same CDR3. This sequence joins TRBV18 and TRBJ1-1, with D maybe TRBD1 (5 bases). Germline values: CDR1 KGHSH, CDR2 LQKENI. The germline V and J ends were trimmed by 0 bases and 4 bases, with 6 bases remaining between them. There are 13 residues in the CDR3. The CDR3 region has the DNA TGTGCCAGCTCACCACCTGGGGCCACTGAAGCTTTCTTT. It yields the protein CASSPPGATEAFF.

V usage is TRBV10-3 and J usage is TRBJ2-2; 8 bases map to TRBD1. The V and J ends lost 3 bases and 4 bases, in that order; junction bases with no gene match: 19. There are 20 residues in the CDR3. Germline CDR1 and CDR2: ENHRY and SYGVKD. This chain's CDR3 is CAISESSGTGRGYSTGELFF. The CDR3 region has the DNA TGTGCCATCAGTGAAAGTTCCGGGACAGGAAGGGGATACAGCACCGGGGAGCTGTTTTTT.

CDR3 nucleotides: TGTGCCACCAGCGCAGGGATGAACACTGAAGCTTTCTTT. It is translated as CATSAGMNTEAFF. The gene calls are TRBV15 and TRBJ1-1, with D maybe TRBD1 (5 bases). The length of the CDR3 is 13 residues. Germline-derived CDR1 and CDR2 are LNHNV and YYDKDF (reference sequence). V was clipped by 5 bases and J by 0 bases, with 7 bases between them.

The chain combines TRBV20-1 with TRBJ1-2; TRBD1 might be the D (5 bases). Germline-derived CDR1 and CDR2 are DFQATT and SNEGSKA (reference sequence). V was shortened by 3 bases and J by 8 bases, with 10 bases between the two germline ends. The CDR3 is 11 amino acids. CDR3: CSASPRDGYTF. The CDR3 region has the DNA TGCAGTGCTAGCCCCAGGGACGGCTACACCTTC.

The chain is built from TRBV6-5 and TRBJ2-7; D gene ambiguous. In germline, CDR1 is MNHEY, CDR2 SVGAGI. This CDR3 has 10 amino acids. V was pared by 7 bases and J by 9 bases, with 10 bases between. The CDR3 protein is CASMGNRQYF. The CDR3 DNA is TGTGCCAGCATGGGCAATCGGCAGTACTTC.

The rearrangement links TRBV18 to TRBJ2-5, with 11 bases identical to TRBD2. Trimming cost V 3 bases and J 2 bases; bases outside gene matches: 11. The germline V gene encodes CDR1 KGHSH and CDR2 LQKENI. The CDR3 loop spans 18 amino acids. CDR3 DNA: TGTGCCAGCTCACCGGGTCATAGCGGGGGGGCCGCTCAAGAGACCCAGTACTTC. Translation gives CASSPGHSGGAAQETQYF.

This clone was picked up one time. V usage is TRBV4-3 and J usage is TRBJ2-7; unclear D gene. V dropped 0 bases and J dropped 2 bases, with 11 bases sitting between them. Per the germline V gene, CDR1 is LGHNA and CDR2 is YSLEER. The CDR3 consists of 15 residues. CDR3 loop: CASSQDRAATYEQYF. For the CDR3, the DNA is TGCGCCAGCAGCCAAGATCGGGCAGCTACCTACGAGCAGTACTTC.

The chain employs TRBV19 and TRBJ1-1; 8 nucleotides align to TRBD1. The CDR3 has 17 residues. Germline lookup yields CDR1 LNHDA and CDR2 SQIVND (reference sequence). After removal of 1 base from V and 1 base from J, the junction contained 8 bases not matched to a gene. The CDR3 loop reads CASSIAGTGVPNTEAFF. CDR3 bases: TGTGCCAGTAGTATAGCGGGGACAGGAGTTCCGAACACTGAAGCTTTCTTT.

The genes are TRBV12-5 and TRBJ1-4; D gene ambiguous. Looked up from germline, CDR1 is LGHNT and CDR2 is FRNRAP. Trimming shortened V by 3 bases and J by 8 bases, and 25 bases separated the two germline ends. The CDR3 contains 18 residues. The CDR3 spells CASGFTQDGSSPKEKLFF. The CDR3 DNA reads as TGTGCTAGTGGTTTTACTCAAGACGGATCCTCACCCAAGGAAAAACTGTTTTTT.

The genes are TRBV10-3 and TRBJ1-5; D is uncertain. Germline values: CDR1 ENHRY, CDR2 SYGVKD. The length of the CDR3 is 13 residues. The V end lost 2 bases, the J end lost 8 bases, and 10 bases lay between the germline ends. The CDR3 coding sequence is TGTGCCATCAGTGAGAACCCAATGGAGCCCCAGCATTTT. Protein: CAISENPMEPQHF.

DNA of the CDR3: TGTGCCAGCCTGCGGAGCTCCTACGAGCAGTACTTC. Translating it yields CASLRSSYEQYF. This chain links TRBV28 with TRBJ2-7; no definite D call. This CDR3 region has 12 residues. Trimming cost V 8 bases and J 0 bases, with 8 bases left between them. Germline lookup yields CDR1 MDHEN and CDR2 SYDVKM. Supplemented by reference TRBV28 and TRBJ2-7, the full variable domain reads DVKVTQSSRYLVKRTGEKVFLECVQDMDHENMFWYRQDPGLGLRLIYFSYDVKMKEKGDIPEGYSVSREKKERFSLILESASTNQTSMYLCASLRSSYEQYFGPGTRLTVT.

V usage is TRBV7-2 and J usage is TRBJ2-7; TRBD1 agrees at 8 bases. Per germline, CDR1 SGHTA and CDR2 FQGNSA. This CDR3 has 15 residues. J was trimmed by 3 bases and V by 7 bases; bases with no gene match: 11. The CDR3 bases are TGTGCCAGCACCAGATCCGGGACAGGCAACTACGAGCAGTACTTC. Translated, it gives CASTRSGTGNYEQYF.

This clone was counted a few times. The genes are TRBV19 and TRBJ2-7; TRBD1 is a possible D gene (7 bases). Germline CDR1 is LNHDA and CDR2 is SQIVND (reference sequence). V was trimmed by 4 bases and J by 2 bases, leaving 24 bases between them. The CDR3 sequence is 18 residues long. CDR3 sequence: CASSTHYYSRGEAYEQYF. As DNA, the CDR3 is TGTGCCAGTAGTACCCACTACTACTCCAGGGGGGAGGCCTACGAGCAGTACTTC.